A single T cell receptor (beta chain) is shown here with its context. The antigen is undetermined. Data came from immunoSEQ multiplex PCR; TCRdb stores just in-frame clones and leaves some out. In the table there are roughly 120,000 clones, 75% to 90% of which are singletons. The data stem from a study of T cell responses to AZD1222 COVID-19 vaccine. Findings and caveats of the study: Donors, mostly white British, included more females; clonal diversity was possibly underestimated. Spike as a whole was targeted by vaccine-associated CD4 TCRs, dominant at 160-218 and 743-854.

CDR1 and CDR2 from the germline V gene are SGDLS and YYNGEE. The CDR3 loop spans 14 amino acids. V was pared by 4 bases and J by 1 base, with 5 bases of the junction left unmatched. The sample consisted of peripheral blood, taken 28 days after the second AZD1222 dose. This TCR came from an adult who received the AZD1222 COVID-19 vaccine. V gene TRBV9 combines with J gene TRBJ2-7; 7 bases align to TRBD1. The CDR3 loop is CASSLRDRSYEQYF. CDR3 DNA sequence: TGTGCCAGCAGCCTCCGGGACAGATCCTACGAGCAGTACTTC. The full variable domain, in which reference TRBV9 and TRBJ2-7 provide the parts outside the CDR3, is DSGVTQTPKHLITATGQRVTLRCSPRSGDLSVYWYQQSLDQGLQFLIQYYNGEERAKGNILERFSAQQFPDLHSELNLSSLELGDSALYFCASSLRDRSYEQYFGPGTRLTVT.